These 16 T cell receptor beta chains share one sample of origin, sequenced in a study of vaccination effects on CD4 cells after COVID-19. Before any sequencing was done, the ViraFEST assay used viral peptide pools to expand antigen-specific CD4+ T cells. After less than twelve days in culture, the CD4+ T cells were isolated. Vaccine recipients lacked prior SARS-CoV-2 infection and had negative nucleocapsid antibodies. Which antigens these TCRs recognize remains unknown. Measured with immunoSEQ multiplex PCR; TCRdb has only the in-frame clones, and not every one. This sample has tens of thousands of clones, with around 79% found just once. Here the sequenced sample was CD4+ T cells from PBMCs cultured with HCoV-NL63 spike peptides, taken before COVID-19 vaccination. The source of these receptors is a human donor who received a COVID-19 vaccine.

This clone came up once. This rearrangement joins TRBV29-1 to TRBJ1-1; a weak D match, TRBD1 (5 bases). Germline V gene sequence: CDR1 SQVTM, CDR2 ANQGSEA. There are 14 residues in the CDR3. Trimming took off 4 bases at V and 3 bases at J, with 15 bases between the two ends. The CDR3 loop reads CSVAKGAGDTEAFF. The CDR3 nucleotides are TGCAGCGTTGCAAAAGGGGCCGGGGACACTGAAGCTTTCTTT.

The chain is built from TRBV6-5 and TRBJ2-1, with 12 bases that match TRBD1. CDR3 size: 15 residues. V was clipped by 5 bases and J by 6 bases; unmatched bases: 5. Germline-derived CDR1 and CDR2 are MNHEY and SVGAGI. CDR3 nucleotide sequence: TGTGCCAGCAGTCCCGGGACAGGGGGCCTCAATGAGCAGTTCTTC. Translated, it gives CASSPGTGGLNEQFF.

The chain joins TRBV14 to TRBJ1-2; no definite D call. The germline V and J ends were trimmed by 0 bases and 4 bases, with 12 bases remaining between them. This CDR3 comprises 15 residues. CDR1 and CDR2 from the germline V gene are SGHDN and FVKESK. CDR3 in amino acids: CASSQENLRGYGYTF. The CDR3 DNA is TGTGCCAGCAGCCAAGAGAACTTACGCGGCTATGGCTACACCTTC.

The CDR3: CASSEGGGKLFF. The CDR3 DNA reads TGTGCCAGCAGTGAAGGGGGGGGAAAACTGTTTTTT. This chain uses TRBV2 with TRBJ1-4, with a weak D call TRBD1 (5 bases). V lost 1 base and J lost 10, with 7 bases in between. The germline V gene has CDR1 SNHLY and CDR2 FYNNEI. This CDR3 is built from 12 residues.

The chain is built from TRBV4-1 and TRBJ2-5; tentatively, D is TRBD1 (6 bases). Trimming removed 4 bases from V and 2 bases from J, with 8 bases in between. The CDR3 consists of 13 residues. Germline CDR1 is MGHRA and CDR2 is YSYEKL. In DNA form, the CDR3 reads TGCGCCAGCAGCCCCGGACAGCAAGAGACCCAGTACTTC. Translating gives CASSPGQQETQYF.

The chain uses TRBV13 and TRBJ2-3; 11 nucleotides agree with TRBD1. Germline V lookup: CDR1 PRHDT, CDR2 FYEKMQ (reference sequence). This CDR3 is built from 17 residues. Unmatched junction bases numbered 12, after V lost 5 bases and J lost 5 bases. Here the CDR3 reads CASSPSHGQGAVDTQYF. CDR3 coding DNA: TGTGCCAGCAGCCCCAGTCATGGACAGGGGGCGGTAGATACGCAGTATTTT. The whole variable domain, remainder taken from reference TRBV13 and TRBJ2-3, is AAGVIQSPRHLIKEKRETATLKCYPIPRHDTVYWYQQGPGQDPQFLISFYEKMQSDKGSIPDRFSAQQFSDYHSELNMSSLELGDSALYFCASSPSHGQGAVDTQYFGPGTRLTVL.

This clone occurred a few times. CDR3 protein: CASSARTGTGELFF. For the CDR3, the DNA is TGTGCCAGCAGCGCAAGGACTGGGACCGGGGAGCTGTTTTTT. J is TRBJ2-2 and V is TRBV2; D may be TRBD2 (5 bases). V dropped 6 bases and J dropped 5 bases, with 13 bases sitting between them. The CDR3 runs to 14 residues. CDR1 is SNHLY and CDR2 is FYNNEI in the germline V gene.

The chain is built from TRBV7-3 and TRBJ1-5; 9 bases are shared with TRBD1. Germline lookup yields CDR1 SGHTA and CDR2 FQGTGA. With 8 bases clipped from V and 6 bases from J, the junction kept 5 bases outside the gene matches. The length of the CDR3 is 13 residues. CDR3 protein: CASGEDRGQPQHF. The CDR3 DNA follows: TGTGCCAGCGGTGAGGACAGGGGTCAGCCCCAGCATTTT.

This clone occurred once. The chain uses TRBV5-5 and TRBJ2-5; the D gene is possibly TRBD1 (6 bases). Germline V gene sequence: CDR1 SGHKS, CDR2 YYEKEE (reference sequence). Trimming shortened V by 0 bases and J by 5 bases, and 8 bases separated the two germline ends. The length of the CDR3 is 13 residues. CDR3 sequence reads: CASSLGGLETQYF. CDR3 nucleotides: TGTGCCAGCAGCTTGGGGGGGCTGGAGACCCAGTACTTC.

The rearrangement uses TRBV19 and TRBJ2-5; 10 positions agree with TRBD2. This CDR3 is built from 14 residues. The V and J ends lost 4 bases and 5 bases, in that order; junction bases with no gene match: 4. CDR1 is LNHDA and CDR2 is SQIVND in the germline V gene (reference sequence). The CDR3 is CASSKLAGSETQYF. In nucleotides, the CDR3 is TGTGCCAGTAGTAAACTAGCGGGGTCTGAGACCCAGTACTTC.

The rearrangement joins TRBV3-1 (or the pseudogene TRBV3-2) to TRBJ2-2; no definite D call. The CDR3 runs 14 residues. Trimming removed 7 bases at V and 3 bases at J, with 12 bases between. Germline V gives CDR1 LGHDT, CDR2 YNNKEL (reference sequence). This CDR3 is CASTKTRDTGELFF. DNA of the CDR3: TGTGCCAGCACCAAGACACGAGACACCGGGGAGCTGTTTTTT.

The V gene is TRBV28, the J gene TRBJ2-7; D gene unclear. The length of the CDR3 is 12 residues. Germline CDR1 and CDR2: MDHEN and SYDVKM. V was pared by 6 bases and J by 2 bases, with 8 bases between. CDR3: CASSPGPYEQYV. CDR3 nucleotide sequence: TGTGCCAGCAGCCCTGGTCCCTACGAGCAGTACGTC.

The CDR3 coding sequence is TGTGCCAGCTCACCAAGCCGGGCAGGGATCTCTGGAAACACCATATATTTT. Its protein is CASSPSRAGISGNTIYF. This chain joins TRBV18 and TRBJ1-3, with D maybe TRBD1 (5 bases). V lost 2 bases and J 0 bases, leaving 14 bases between the germline ends. The germline V gene encodes CDR1 KGHSH and CDR2 LQKENI. The CDR3 totals 17 residues.

The chain links TRBV2 to TRBJ1-2; D gene ambiguous. The length of the CDR3 is 15 residues. The ends were cut back, 6 bases at V and 3 bases at J, with 17 bases in the middle. Germline CDR1 reads SNHLY; CDR2 reads FYNNEI. CDR3 sequence (DNA): TGTGCCAGCAGACCCGGACGGACCGCCGACTATGGCTACACCTTC. Translating it yields CASRPGRTADYGYTF.

V usage is TRBV6-2 or TRBV6-3 and J usage is TRBJ2-1; D unresolved. The CDR3 covers 16 residues. Germline CDR1 is MNHEY and CDR2 is SVGEGT. The ends were cut back, 2 bases at V and 0 bases at J, with 11 bases in the middle. The CDR3 is CASSYRPRSSYNEQFF. In DNA form, the CDR3 reads TGTGCCAGCAGTTACCGCCCGAGGAGCTCCTACAATGAGCAGTTCTTC.

In its sample, this clone was seen a few times. This rearrangement joins TRBV6-4 to TRBJ1-1, with D unclear. V was trimmed by 2 bases and J by 5 bases, leaving 9 bases between them. Germline V lookup: CDR1 MRHNA, CDR2 SNTAGT. The CDR3 consists of 13 residues. CDR3 protein: CASSDTMGTEAFF. CDR3 in DNA: TGTGCCAGCAGTGACACAATGGGTACTGAAGCTTTCTTT.